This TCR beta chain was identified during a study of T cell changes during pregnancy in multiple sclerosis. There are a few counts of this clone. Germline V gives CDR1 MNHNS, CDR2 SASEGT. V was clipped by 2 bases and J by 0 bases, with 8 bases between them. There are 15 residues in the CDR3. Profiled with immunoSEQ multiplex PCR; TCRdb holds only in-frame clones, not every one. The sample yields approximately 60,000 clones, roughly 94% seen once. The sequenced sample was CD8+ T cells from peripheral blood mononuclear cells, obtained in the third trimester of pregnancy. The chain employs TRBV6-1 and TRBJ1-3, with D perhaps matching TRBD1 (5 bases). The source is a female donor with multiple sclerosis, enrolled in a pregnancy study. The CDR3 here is CASSETTDSGNTIYF. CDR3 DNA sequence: TGTGCCAGCAGTGAAACGACAGACTCTGGAAACACCATATATTTT.